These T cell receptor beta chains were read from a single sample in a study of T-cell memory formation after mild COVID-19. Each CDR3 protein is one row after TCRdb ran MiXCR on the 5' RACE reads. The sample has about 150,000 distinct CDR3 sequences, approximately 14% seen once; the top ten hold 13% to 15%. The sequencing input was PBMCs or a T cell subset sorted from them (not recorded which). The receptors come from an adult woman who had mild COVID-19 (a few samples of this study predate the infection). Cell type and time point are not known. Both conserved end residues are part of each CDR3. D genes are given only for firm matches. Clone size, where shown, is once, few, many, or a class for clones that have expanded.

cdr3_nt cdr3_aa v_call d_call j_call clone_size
TGTGCCACCAGTCCCCCCGGGACAGGGATCAATGAGCAGTTCTTC CATSPPGTGINEQFF TRBV24-1 TRBD1 TRBJ2-1 many
TGTGCCAGCAGCTTAGCCAGAAATGAGCAGTTCTTC CASSLARNEQFF TRBV7-2 - TRBJ2-1 -
TGTGCCAGCAGTCAGGGCTATAACACTGAAGCTTTCTTT CASSQGYNTEAFF TRBV7-7 - TRBJ1-1 few
TGCAGTGCTGCCTCCGGCGTGCCGGGAGCTATTCAGGAAACCCAGTACTTC CSAASGVPGAIQETQYF TRBV20-1 - TRBJ2-5 few
TGCGCCAGCAGCTTAGGGGGCCGCGGGTCCACCTACAATGAGCAGTTCTTC CASSLGGRGSTYNEQFF TRBV5-1 TRBD1 TRBJ2-1 few
TGTGCCAGCAGCGTAGCGGCAGGAATAAATGCTGAAGCTTTCTTT CASSVAAGINAEAFF TRBV9 - TRBJ1-1 few
TGTGCCAGCAGCTTAGGCCGACTAGCGGGATTGAGCACAGATACGCAGTATTTT CASSLGRLAGLSTDTQYF TRBV13 TRBD2 TRBJ2-3 -
TGTGCCAGCAGCTTACAAGAAATGAACACTGAAGCTTTCTTT CASSLQEMNTEAFF TRBV7-9 - TRBJ1-1 -
TGTGCCAGCAGCTCCGGACTAGCGGGGCCTTCCAATGAGCAGTTCTTC CASSSGLAGPSNEQFF TRBV7-9 TRBD2 TRBJ2-1 once
TGTGCCAGCAGTTTACGGCTAGCGGGGACCGGGGAGCTGTTTTTT CASSLRLAGTGELFF TRBV12-3/TRBV12-4 TRBD2 TRBJ2-2 few
TGTGCCAGCAGCCTCCTGGCCCGGGGGGGGAGCACAGATACGCAGTATTTT CASSLLARGGSTDTQYF TRBV4-2 TRBD2 TRBJ2-3 few
TGTGCCACCCAAGGGGGGCTTAATTCACCCCTCCACTTT CATQGGLNSPLHF TRBV12-3/TRBV12-4 - TRBJ1-6 -
TGCAGCGTTGGGCAGACGAACACTGAAGCTTTCTTT CSVGQTNTEAFF TRBV29-1 - TRBJ1-1 -
TGTGCCAGCAGTGAATCAGCGGGGGACTACGAGCAGTACTTC CASSESAGDYEQYF TRBV25-1 TRBD2 TRBJ2-7 many
TGTGCCAGCAGGGGCGTAGGCGAGCAGTACTTC CASRGVGEQYF TRBV13 - TRBJ2-7 many
TGTGCCAGCAGCTTTTGGACCAGGGCAAGATCGGGTGAACCCTCTGGAAACACCATATATTTT CASSFWTRARSGEPSGNTIYF TRBV7-9 - TRBJ1-3 few
TGCGCCAGCAGCGGGGACACCGGGGAGCTGTTTTTT CASSGDTGELFF TRBV5-1 - TRBJ2-2 few
TGTGCCAGCAGCCATTCGGGAAGGAACGTTAAAAGGCCAGATACGCAGTATTTT CASSHSGRNVKRPDTQYF TRBV14 - TRBJ2-3 -
TGTGCCAGCAGCCGGCAGGGGAGAGATATTCAGCCCCAGCATTTT CASSRQGRDIQPQHF TRBV7-2 - TRBJ1-5 few
TGTGCCAGTAGACGCTATGGCTACACCTTC CASRRYGYTF TRBV19 - TRBJ1-2 few
TGTGCCAGCAGCCGGCTTGAAAATCTCGAGGGGAGGAATGAGCAGTTCTTC CASSRLENLEGRNEQFF TRBV5-6 - TRBJ2-1 few
TGTGCCAGCAGTTCGGATATGTATATTTCGGTGAACACCGGGGAGCTGTTTTTT CASSSDMYISVNTGELFF TRBV12-3/TRBV12-4 - TRBJ2-2 few
TGTGCCAGCAGCTTTGGTAGCCTTACAGATACGCAGTATTTT CASSFGSLTDTQYF TRBV5-4 - TRBJ2-3 -
TGTGCCAGCAGCTTGGGGGTCCCCATCTATAATTCACCCCTCCACTTT CASSLGVPIYNSPLHF TRBV7-9 - TRBJ1-6 -
TGTGCCAGCAGCCAGGGACTACAAGTTGATACGCAGTATTTT CASSQGLQVDTQYF TRBV12-3/TRBV12-4 TRBD2 TRBJ2-3 -
TGTGCCAGCGCCTCGGGGGGGCCCCTCTACAATGAGCAGTTCTTC CASASGGPLYNEQFF TRBV6-2/TRBV6-3 TRBD2 TRBJ2-1 once
TGTGCCAGCAGCCAACGGGGGGGGCAAACTGAAGCTTTCTTT CASSQRGGQTEAFF TRBV14 - TRBJ1-1 many
TGCGCCAGCAGCCAAGATACGCTGGTCAAGGTTGCTTTCTTT CASSQDTLVKVAFF TRBV4-3 - TRBJ1-1 -
TGCGCCAGCAGCTTGGCTAGTTTGCCAGATACGCAGTATTTT CASSLASLPDTQYF TRBV5-1 - TRBJ2-3 many
TGTGCCAGCACCTCTCTAGCGGGGGGTCCCATTGGGGAGCAGTACTTC CASTSLAGGPIGEQYF TRBV27 TRBD2 TRBJ2-7 -
TGCGCCAGCAGGGGTACAGGGGAAGAGACCCAGTACTTC CASRGTGEETQYF TRBV4-1 TRBD1 TRBJ2-5 few
TGTGCCAGCAGCGTAGCAGCGGGCGGGAACTACGAGCAGTACTTC CASSVAAGGNYEQYF TRBV9 - TRBJ2-7 many
TGCGCCAGCAGCCCCTTTCCTTTGGGGGACAATGAGCAGTTCTTC CASSPFPLGDNEQFF TRBV5-1 - TRBJ2-1 few
TGTGCCAGCAGCTGGGCAAGCGGGTCGGGGGAGACCCAGTACTTC CASSWASGSGETQYF TRBV7-9 - TRBJ2-5 -
TGTGCCAGCAGCTTGTCGGGGGGCGGAAACACCATATATTTT CASSLSGGGNTIYF TRBV7-9 - TRBJ1-3 few
TGTGCCAGCAGCTTTCAATCGGGGGGGCCAGATACGCAGTATTTT CASSFQSGGPDTQYF TRBV7-8 TRBD2 TRBJ2-3 few
TGCAGCGTTGTGGAGGGACTAGCGGGAGTGGAGACCCAGTACTTC CSVVEGLAGVETQYF TRBV29-1 TRBD2 TRBJ2-5 few
TGTGCCAGCAGTTTAGCGGGAGTAGGTAATAACGAGCAGTACTTC CASSLAGVGNNEQYF TRBV12-3/TRBV12-4 - TRBJ2-7 -
TGTGCCAGCAGTCCAGGCTCCACAGGGGGTCGAGAGACCCAGTACTTC CASSPGSTGGRETQYF TRBV27 TRBD1 TRBJ2-5 few
TGTGCCAGCAGCGCAGGTGGGGGCAATCAGCCCCAGCATTTT CASSAGGGNQPQHF TRBV7-2 - TRBJ1-5 few
TGCAGTGCCCACGAGCCGACTAGCGGGAGTCAAGATACGCAGTATTTT CSAHEPTSGSQDTQYF TRBV20-1 TRBD2 TRBJ2-3 -
TGCAGTGCTAGAGATCCCCTAGCGGGAGTCACAGATACGCAGTATTTT CSARDPLAGVTDTQYF TRBV20-1 TRBD2 TRBJ2-3 -
TGCGCCAGCAGCTTCGACAGGGGAATCCACGAGCAGTACTTC CASSFDRGIHEQYF TRBV5-1 TRBD1 TRBJ2-7 many
TGTGCCTGGAGTAAAGGGGCGGCCTACGAGCAGTACTTC CAWSKGAAYEQYF TRBV30 - TRBJ2-7 -
TGTGCCAGCAGTTCAACAGGGCCCGGGGAAGCTTTCTTT CASSSTGPGEAFF TRBV6-5 - TRBJ1-1 many
TGCGCCAGCAGCCCTAGCGGGGGCCAAGACAATGAGCAGTTCTTC CASSPSGGQDNEQFF TRBV4-1 TRBD2 TRBJ2-1 -
TGTGCCAGCAGCTTAGGTTACGAGCAGGAAAAACTGTTTTTT CASSLGYEQEKLFF TRBV7-2 - TRBJ1-4 -
TGCGCCAGCAGCGGAGGACAGGGGACAATAGATGAGCAGTTCTTC CASSGGQGTIDEQFF TRBV5-1 TRBD1 TRBJ2-1 few